This T cell receptor (beta chain) was sequenced during a study of T-cell memory formation after mild COVID-19. TCRdb reprocessed the 5' RACE reads via MiXCR and lists one record per CDR3 protein. Here the sample spans 65,000 to 100,000 distinct CDR3 sequences, 9.5% to 15% being singletons. Germline CDR1 reads SGHVS; CDR2 reads FQNEAQ. Trimming pared 1 base from V and 5 bases from J, leaving 8 bases between. The CDR3 is 13 residues long. Findings and limits, study-wide: Most CD4+ clones that shrank were in CM and EM, while CD8+ ones turned up in EMRA. Later expanders leaned CD4+, whereas clones that contracted between day 15 and 85 were balanced CD4/CD8. Memory cells collected pre-infection included some clones that later responded, suggesting cross-reactive memory joined.

This clonotype showed up just a few times. The antigen is unknown. The source material was PBMCs or a T cell subset sorted from them (not recorded which). The sequence derives from a man younger than 35 who had mild COVID-19 (a few samples of this study predate the infection). Cell type and time point are not known. J is TRBJ2-5 and V is TRBV7-8; D is possibly TRBD1 or TRBD2 (5 bases each). DNA of the CDR3: TGTGCCAGCAGCTTAGTGTGGGGGGAGACCCAGTACTTC. Its protein is CASSLVWGETQYF.